Listed below are T cell receptor beta chains from one sample, sequenced in a study of beta chain features in type 1 diabetes. Profiling relied on immunoSEQ multiplex PCR, and the TCRdb table lists in-frame clones only, not all of them. The sample lists around 250,000 clones; approximately 15% were seen once. The source material was naive CD4+ T cells from blood. These receptors originate from a man aged 30 to 39 with type 1 diabetes. Both conserved end residues are part of each CDR3. The D gene is left open where the match is weak. The size entry is marked missing in some rows and otherwise reads once, few, many or a size class.

v_gene: TRBV18; abundance: few; j_gene: TRBJ1-1; len: 15; d_gene: -; CDR3nt: TGTGCCAGCTCACCACCGACAGGAGCGAACACTGAAGCTTTCTTT; CDR3aa: CASSPPTGANTEAFF
v_gene: TRBV6-5; abundance: few; j_gene: TRBJ2-7; len: 13; d_gene: -; CDR3nt: TGTGCCAGCAGTTACGTCGGGACATACGAGCAGTACTTC; CDR3aa: CASSYVGTYEQYF
v_gene: TRBV10-3; abundance: -; j_gene: TRBJ1-4; len: 13; d_gene: -; CDR3nt: TGTGCCAGCCAAACAGGGAAGGATGAAAAACTGTTTTTT; CDR3aa: CASQTGKDEKLFF
v_gene: TRBV10-3; abundance: few; j_gene: TRBJ2-1; len: 14; d_gene: TRBD2; CDR3nt: TGTGCCATCAGAGGACTAGCGGGGGAGGATGAGCAGTTCTTC; CDR3aa: CAIRGLAGEDEQFF
v_gene: TRBV5-4; abundance: -; j_gene: TRBJ1-2; len: 15; d_gene: TRBD1; CDR3nt: TGTGCCAGCAGGGCGCAGGGGGCGGCTAACTATGGCTACACCTTC; CDR3aa: CASRAQGAANYGYTF
v_gene: TRBV5-6; abundance: few; j_gene: TRBJ1-5; len: 14; d_gene: -; CDR3nt: TGTGCCAGCAGCTTGAGGGGAAGCAATCAGCCCCAGCATTTT; CDR3aa: CASSLRGSNQPQHF
v_gene: TRBV27; abundance: -; j_gene: TRBJ2-3; len: 14; d_gene: TRBD2; CDR3nt: TGTGCCAGCGCTAATAGCGGGGGCACAGATACGCAGTATTTT; CDR3aa: CASANSGGTDTQYF
v_gene: TRBV18; abundance: few; j_gene: TRBJ2-1; len: 14; d_gene: TRBD1; CDR3nt: TGTGCCAGCTCACCAACAGGGGTGAGGGATGAGCAGTTCTTC; CDR3aa: CASSPTGVRDEQFF
v_gene: TRBV18; abundance: few; j_gene: TRBJ1-6; len: 16; d_gene: -; CDR3nt: TGTGCCAGCTCACGGCGCGCGGCAGGGGATAATTCACCCCTCCACTTT; CDR3aa: CASSRRAAGDNSPLHF
v_gene: TRBV7-9; abundance: -; j_gene: TRBJ2-7; len: 14; d_gene: TRBD1; CDR3nt: TGTGCCAGCAGCTTTACAGGGGGGCCCCACGAGCAGTACTTC; CDR3aa: CASSFTGGPHEQYF